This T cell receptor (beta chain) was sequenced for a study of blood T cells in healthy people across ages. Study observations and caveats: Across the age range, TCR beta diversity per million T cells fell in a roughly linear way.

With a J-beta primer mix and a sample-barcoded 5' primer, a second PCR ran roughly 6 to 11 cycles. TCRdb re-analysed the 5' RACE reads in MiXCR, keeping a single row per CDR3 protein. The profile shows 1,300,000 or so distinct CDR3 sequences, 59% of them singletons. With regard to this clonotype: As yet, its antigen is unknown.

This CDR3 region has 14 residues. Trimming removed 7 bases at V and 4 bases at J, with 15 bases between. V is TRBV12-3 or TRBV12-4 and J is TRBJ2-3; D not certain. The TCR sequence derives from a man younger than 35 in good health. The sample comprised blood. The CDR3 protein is CASIQGVRADTQYF. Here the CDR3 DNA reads TGTGCCAGCATTCAAGGAGTGAGAGCAGATACGCAGTATTTT.